The clone carrying this TCR beta chain was counted only a few times. Germline CDR1 is KGHDR and CDR2 is SFDVKD. The CDR3 spans 15 residues. The trim removed 10 bases at V and 4 bases at J, leaving 10 bases unmatched. This entry comes from a study of T cell repertoires in cytomegalovirus infection. TCRdb reanalysed the reads using MiXCR and keeps one entry per CDR3 protein. The table has some 220,000 distinct CDR3 sequences, roughly 6.5% seen once. The V and J genes are TRBV24-1 and TRBJ2-3; TRBD1 matches at 10 bases. The sequence was collected from a human donor in good health (CMV status not recorded). Some clones in this sample may be carry-over from other donors' samples. The sample comprised PBMCs. The CDR3 loop reads CATKPGQGKSDTQYF. The CDR3 DNA reads as TGTGCCACTAAGCCGGGACAGGGGAAATCAGATACGCAGTATTTT.